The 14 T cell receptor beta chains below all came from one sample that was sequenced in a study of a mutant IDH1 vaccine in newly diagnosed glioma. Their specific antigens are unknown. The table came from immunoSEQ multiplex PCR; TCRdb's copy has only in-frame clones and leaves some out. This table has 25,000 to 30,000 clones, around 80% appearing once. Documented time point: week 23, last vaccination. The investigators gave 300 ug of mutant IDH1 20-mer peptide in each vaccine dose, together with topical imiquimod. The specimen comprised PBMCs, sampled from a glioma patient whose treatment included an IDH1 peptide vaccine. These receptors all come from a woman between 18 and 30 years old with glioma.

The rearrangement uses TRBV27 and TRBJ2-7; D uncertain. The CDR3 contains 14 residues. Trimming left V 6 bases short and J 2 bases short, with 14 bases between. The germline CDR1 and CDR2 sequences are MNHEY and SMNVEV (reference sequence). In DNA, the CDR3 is TGTGCCAGCAGATCCCGCCCCGATACCTACGAGCAGTACTTC. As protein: CASRSRPDTYEQYF.

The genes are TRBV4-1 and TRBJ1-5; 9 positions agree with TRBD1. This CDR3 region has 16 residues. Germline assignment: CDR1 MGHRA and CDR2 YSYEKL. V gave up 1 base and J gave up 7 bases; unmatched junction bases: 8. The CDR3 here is CASSQAPDRGRQPQHF. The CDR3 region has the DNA TGCGCCAGCAGCCAAGCCCCGGACAGGGGTAGACAGCCCCAGCATTTT.

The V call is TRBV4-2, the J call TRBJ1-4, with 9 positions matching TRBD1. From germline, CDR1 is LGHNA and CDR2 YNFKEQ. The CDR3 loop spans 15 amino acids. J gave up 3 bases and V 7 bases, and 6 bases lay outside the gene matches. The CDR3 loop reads CASNSGTGPNEKLFF. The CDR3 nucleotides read TGTGCCAGCAACTCCGGGACAGGGCCTAATGAAAAACTGTTTTTT.

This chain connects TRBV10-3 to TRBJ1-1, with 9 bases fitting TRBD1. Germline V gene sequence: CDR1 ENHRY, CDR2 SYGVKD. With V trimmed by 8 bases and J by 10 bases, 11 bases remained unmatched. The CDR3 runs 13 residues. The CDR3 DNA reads TGTGCCATCCGGGGGCCCCTGACAGGGGGAGCTTTCTTT. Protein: CAIRGPLTGGAFF.

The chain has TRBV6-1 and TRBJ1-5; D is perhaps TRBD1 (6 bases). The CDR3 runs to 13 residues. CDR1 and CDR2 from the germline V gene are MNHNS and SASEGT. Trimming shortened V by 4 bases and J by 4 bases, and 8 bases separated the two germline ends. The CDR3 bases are TGTGCCAGCAGTGGAGGGGGGAATCAGCCCCAGCATTTT. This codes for CASSGGGNQPQHF.

The CDR3 DNA is TGTGCCAGCAGCTTTGGGTCCGGACAGGGCAATCAGCCCCAGCATTTT. Translating it yields CASSFGSGQGNQPQHF. The chain employs TRBV7-2 and TRBJ1-5; TRBD1 aligns across 7 bases. Germline V CDR1 and CDR2: SGHTA, FQGNSA. The V segment lost 3 bases and the J segment 2 bases; nucleotides outside the gene matches: 7. This CDR3 is 16 amino acids long.

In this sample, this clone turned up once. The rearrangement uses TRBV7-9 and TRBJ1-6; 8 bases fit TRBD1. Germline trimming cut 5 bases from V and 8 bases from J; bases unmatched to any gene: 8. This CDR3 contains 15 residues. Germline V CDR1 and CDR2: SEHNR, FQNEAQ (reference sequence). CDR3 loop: CASSPGQGKYSPLHF. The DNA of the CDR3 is TGTGCCAGCAGCCCTGGACAGGGAAAGTATTCACCCCTCCACTTT. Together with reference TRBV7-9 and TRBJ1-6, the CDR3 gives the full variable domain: DTGVSQNPRHKITKRGQNVTFRCDPISEHNRLYWYRQTLGQGPEFLTYFQNEAQLEKSRLLSDRFSAERPKGSFSTLEIQRTEQGDSAMYLCASSPGQGKYSPLHFGNGTRLTVT.

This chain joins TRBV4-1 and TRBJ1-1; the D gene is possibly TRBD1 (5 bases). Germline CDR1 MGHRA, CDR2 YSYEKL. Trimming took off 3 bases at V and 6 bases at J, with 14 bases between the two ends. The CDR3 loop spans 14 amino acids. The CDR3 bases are TGCGCCAGCAGCCATAGCCGAGGGGAGTCTGAAGCTTTCTTT. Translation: CASSHSRGESEAFF.

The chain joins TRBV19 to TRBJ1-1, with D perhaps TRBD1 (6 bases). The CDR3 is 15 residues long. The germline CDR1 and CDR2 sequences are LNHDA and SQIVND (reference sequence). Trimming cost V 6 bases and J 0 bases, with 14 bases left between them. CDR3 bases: TGTGCCAGTAGAAAGCCGGGACACATGAACACTGAAGCTTTCTTT. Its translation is CASRKPGHMNTEAFF.

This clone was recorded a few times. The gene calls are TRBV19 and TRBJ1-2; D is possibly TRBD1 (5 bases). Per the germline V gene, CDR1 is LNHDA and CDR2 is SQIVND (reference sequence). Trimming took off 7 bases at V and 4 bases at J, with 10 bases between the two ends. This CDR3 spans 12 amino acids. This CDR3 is CASTRGSYGYTF. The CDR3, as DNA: TGTGCCAGTACAAGGGGAAGCTATGGCTACACCTTC.

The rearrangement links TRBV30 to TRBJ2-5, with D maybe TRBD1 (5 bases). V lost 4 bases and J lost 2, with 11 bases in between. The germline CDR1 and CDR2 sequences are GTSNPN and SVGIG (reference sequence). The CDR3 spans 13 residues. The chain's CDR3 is CAWNRDRQETQYF. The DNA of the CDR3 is TGTGCCTGGAATCGCGACAGACAAGAGACCCAGTACTTC.

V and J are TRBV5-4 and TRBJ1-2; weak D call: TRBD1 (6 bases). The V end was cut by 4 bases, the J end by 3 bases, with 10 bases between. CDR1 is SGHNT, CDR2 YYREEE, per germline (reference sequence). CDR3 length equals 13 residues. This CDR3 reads CASSPNRDYGYTF. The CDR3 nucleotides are TGTGCCAGCAGCCCCAACAGGGACTATGGCTACACCTTC.

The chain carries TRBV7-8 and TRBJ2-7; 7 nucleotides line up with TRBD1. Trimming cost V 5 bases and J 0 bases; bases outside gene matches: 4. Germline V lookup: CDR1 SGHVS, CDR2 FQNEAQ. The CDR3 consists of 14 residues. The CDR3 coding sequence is TGTGCCAGCAGCCTCGGGACAGCCTCCTACGAGCAGTACTTC. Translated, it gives CASSLGTASYEQYF.

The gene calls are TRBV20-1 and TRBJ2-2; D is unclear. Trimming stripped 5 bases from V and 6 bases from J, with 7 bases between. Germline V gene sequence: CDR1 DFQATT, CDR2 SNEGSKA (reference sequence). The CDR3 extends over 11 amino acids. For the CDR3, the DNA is TGCAGTGCTCTAGGACCCGGGGAGCTGTTTTTT. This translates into CSALGPGELFF.